This T cell receptor beta chain originates from a study of shared clonotypes between healthy human individuals. Germline CDR1 and CDR2: SEHNR and FQNEAQ (reference sequence). Trimming removed 1 base from V and 8 bases from J, with 9 bases in between. This CDR3 region has 13 residues. Sequenced by immunoSEQ multiplex PCR; TCRdb stores in-frame clones only, minus some. The sample lists around 990,000 clones, roughly 80% occurring once. This clone has more than one count but fewer than ten. This receptor was obtained from a man younger than 35 in good health. Some clones in this sample may be carry-over from other donors' samples. V is TRBV7-9 and J is TRBJ2-1; D gene uncertain. Sequenced sample: memory CD4+ T cells from PBMCs. Subset indicated: CD45RA-negative fraction. For the CDR3, the DNA is TGTGCCAGCAGCTTAGGCGGTGGGGATGAGCAGTTCTTC. Translated: CASSLGGGDEQFF.